This T cell receptor beta chain came from a study of OX40 agonist ivuxolimab in advanced cancers. Study-wide background: Earlier anti-PD-1, anti-PD-L1 or anti-CTLA-4 therapy was permitted; under 50% had received some.

Repertoires were generated with immunoSEQ multiplex PCR, while TCRdb's copy carries only in-frame clones and drops some. Of approximately 66,000 clones detected, 85% to 90% appear once; the ten largest clones hold around 6.9%. This receptor was identified in an adult with an advanced solid tumor such as melanoma, head and neck, liver or kidney cancer. This specimen consisted of CD4+ or CD8+ T cells sorted from blood, obtained in a trial of the OX40 agonist ivuxolimab.

The CDR3 nucleotides read TGTGCCAGCAGTAGCACGAAGGACAAGGCCTACAATGAGCAGTTCTTC. This sequence encodes CASSSTKDKAYNEQFF. V is TRBV27 and J is TRBJ2-1; D perhaps matches TRBD1 (5 bases). Germline V lookup: CDR1 MNHEY, CDR2 SMNVEV (reference sequence). The CDR3 runs to 16 residues. V dropped 5 bases and J dropped 2 bases, with 16 bases sitting between them.